A single sample gave rise to the 32 T cell receptor beta chains below, sequenced in a study of blood T cell repertoires in COVID-19. The table came from immunoSEQ multiplex PCR; TCRdb's copy has only in-frame clones and leaves some out. Here the sample spans approximately 240,000 clones, about 80% being singletons. Sequenced input: peripheral blood. Receptors were obtained from a woman aged 30 to 39 who had recovered from COVID-19.

Only a few counts were recorded for this clone. This rearrangement joins TRBV28 to TRBJ1-5; D unresolved. Per germline, CDR1 MDHEN and CDR2 SYDVKM. Trimming removed 3 bases from V and 2 bases from J, with 8 bases in between. CDR3 length: 14 amino acids. CDR3: CASSFIRGNQPQHF. The CDR3 bases are TGTGCCAGCAGTTTCATCCGGGGCAATCAGCCCCAGCATTTT.

The chain carries TRBV18 and TRBJ2-3; the D is unclear. The CDR3 extends over 14 amino acids. The V and J ends lost 3 bases and 4 bases respectively, with 11 bases between them. Germline V lookup: CDR1 KGHSH, CDR2 LQKENI. CDR3 protein: CASSPPSLPDTQYF. The CDR3 bases are TGTGCCAGCTCACCCCCCTCCCTCCCAGATACGCAGTATTTT.

This clone was counted a single time. The chain links TRBV5-1 to TRBJ1-1, with TRBD1 as a possible D gene (5 bases). Germline V CDR1 and CDR2: SGHRS, YFSETQ. V lost 7 bases to trimming and J lost 3 bases, with 16 bases between them. The CDR3 is 14 residues long. The CDR3, as DNA: TGCGCCAGCTCCCTAAGGGGTGCGGACACTGAAGCTTTCTTT. Amino acid sequence: CASSLRGADTEAFF.

The chain uses TRBV11-2 and TRBJ2-7; 9 bases align to TRBD2. The germline V gene encodes CDR1 SGHAT and CDR2 FQNNGV. CDR3 length: 15 residues. V lost 4 bases, J lost 7 bases, and 11 bases stayed unmatched. CDR3 in DNA: TGTGCCAGCAGCTGGGGCAGCGGGAGGTTGTGGGAGCAGTACTTC. Its translation: CASSWGSGRLWEQYF.

This chain joins TRBV5-1 and TRBJ2-5; 9 nucleotides match TRBD2. This CDR3 contains 19 residues. Germline CDR1 reads SGHRS; CDR2 reads YFSETQ. Trimming cost V 3 bases and J 1 base; bases outside gene matches: 16. Written as DNA, the CDR3 is TGCGCCAGCAGCTCAGAGGGTTTTTTTACTAGCGGGTTCCAAGAGACCCAGTACTTC. The encoded protein is CASSSEGFFTSGFQETQYF. Drawing the rest from reference TRBV5-1 and TRBJ2-5, the complete variable domain is KAGVTQTPRYLIKTRGQQVTLSCSPISGHRSVSWYQQTPGQGLQFLFEYFSETQRNKGNFPGRFSGRQFSNSRSEMNVSTLELGDSALYLCASSSEGFFTSGFQETQYFGPGTRLLVL.

V and J are TRBV9 and TRBJ2-7, with D perhaps matching TRBD1 (6 bases). V gave up 3 bases and J gave up 3 bases, with 16 bases separating them. Germline CDR1 reads SGDLS; CDR2 reads YYNGEE. The CDR3 is 15 amino acids. The CDR3 sequence is CASSAALDRDYEQYF. CDR3 sequence (DNA): TGTGCCAGCAGCGCGGCACTGGACAGAGACTACGAGCAGTACTTC.

The gene calls are TRBV2 and TRBJ2-1, with D perhaps matching TRBD2 (6 bases). Germline V CDR1 and CDR2: SNHLY, FYNNEI. V lost 4 bases, J lost 5 bases, and 12 bases lay in between. CDR3 length: 14 residues. CDR3 sequence (DNA): TGTGCCAGCAGTGTAACTAGCCAGAACAATGAGCAGTTCTTC. Its protein product is CASSVTSQNNEQFF.

V usage is TRBV7-3 and J usage is TRBJ2-1; 8 nucleotides align to TRBD1. V was clipped by 5 bases and J by 7 bases; unmatched bases: 10. Germline CDR1 is SGHTA and CDR2 is FQGTGA. CDR3 length equals 15 residues. The CDR3 bases are TGTGCCAGCAGCCTCGGTCAGGGGGCGATGAATGAGCAGTTCTTC. Its protein product is CASSLGQGAMNEQFF.

J is TRBJ1-1 and V is TRBV19; TRBD1 is a possible D gene (6 bases). CDR1 and CDR2 from the germline V gene are LNHDA and SQIVND (reference sequence). Trimming stripped 7 bases from V and 4 bases from J, with 19 bases between. The CDR3 totals 15 residues. The CDR3 DNA is TGTGCCAGTAAGAGGGGGGGCAGCGTGAGCACTGAAGCTTTCTTT. Amino acids: CASKRGGSVSTEAFF.

The genes are TRBV27 and TRBJ2-1, with 11 bases matching TRBD2. Germline assignment: CDR1 MNHEY and CDR2 SMNVEV (reference sequence). CDR3 length equals 15 residues. V lost 7 bases, J lost 6 bases, and 8 bases stayed unmatched. CDR3 in DNA: TGTGCCAGCACCCTAGCGGGAGGAGGGGTCAATGAGCAGTTCTTC. It is translated as CASTLAGGGVNEQFF.

Here the CDR3 DNA reads TGTGCCAGCAGCTTTGACCCGGCTGCTAGGGAGCAGTACTTC. Its protein is CASSFDPAAREQYF. This chain connects TRBV5-5 to TRBJ2-7; unclear D gene. V lost 2 bases to trimming and J lost 7 bases, with 16 bases between them. The CDR3 has 14 amino acids. Germline loops: CDR1 SGHKS, CDR2 YYEKEE (reference sequence).

V is TRBV27 and J is TRBJ2-3; 7 nucleotides align to TRBD2. The ends lost 6 bases at V and 5 bases at J; junction bases unmatched: 8. The length of the CDR3 is 14 residues. Per the germline V gene, CDR1 is MNHEY and CDR2 is SMNVEV (reference sequence). The CDR3 loop is CASRSWGRGDTQYF. The DNA of the CDR3 is TGTGCCAGCAGATCTTGGGGGAGGGGAGATACGCAGTATTTT.

The chain uses TRBV6-5 and TRBJ1-6, with TRBD1 matching 9 bases. The CDR3 has 14 residues. The V segment lost 6 bases and the J segment 9 bases; nucleotides outside the gene matches: 6. Germline loops: CDR1 MNHEY, CDR2 SVGAGI. CDR3 nucleotide sequence: TGTGCCAGCAGACTACAGGGGGCGGTTTCACCCCTCCACTTT. Encoded protein: CASRLQGAVSPLHF.

The genes are TRBV2 and TRBJ2-5, with TRBD1 identical over 10 bases. The length of the CDR3 is 15 residues. Germline V gene lookup returns CDR1 SNHLY and CDR2 FYNNEI. With 6 bases clipped from V and 5 bases from J, the junction kept 9 bases outside the gene matches. For the CDR3, the DNA is TGTGCCAGCAGACAGCGGGACAGGGGCTCGGAGACCCAGTACTTC. Encoded protein: CASRQRDRGSETQYF.

The chain combines TRBV7-3 with TRBJ2-2; D is ambiguous. The CDR3 loop spans 16 amino acids. Germline V lookup: CDR1 SGHTA, CDR2 FQGTGA. Trimming removed 4 bases at V and 0 bases at J, with 12 bases between. The CDR3 sequence: CASSSAGGTNTGELFF. CDR3 DNA: TGTGCCAGCAGCTCGGCTGGCGGTACGAACACCGGGGAGCTGTTTTTT.

Comment on this clone: This specimen includes other DNA sequences encoding the same CDR3. The chain recombines TRBV5-1 with TRBJ1-2, with 8 positions matching TRBD1. The V gene end was trimmed by 5 bases and the J gene end by 4 bases; junction bases not matched to a gene: 4. The length of the CDR3 is 13 residues. Germline CDR1 reads SGHRS; CDR2 reads YFSETQ. The CDR3 here is CASSPDRAYGYTF. The CDR3 coding sequence is TGCGCCAGCAGTCCGGACAGGGCCTATGGCTACACCTTC.

The chain employs TRBV27 and TRBJ2-6, with 7 bases lining up with TRBD1. Per the germline V gene, CDR1 is MNHEY and CDR2 is SMNVEV (reference sequence). CDR3 size: 17 residues. V lost 3 bases, J lost 3 bases, and 8 bases stayed unmatched. CDR3 nucleotide sequence: TGTGCCAGCAGTTTTACAGGGGTTTATTTTGGGGCCAACGTCCTGACTTTC. This gives the protein CASSFTGVYFGANVLTF.

The chain employs TRBV30 and TRBJ2-1, with a weak D call TRBD2 (6 bases). Germline V gene lookup returns CDR1 GTSNPN and CDR2 SVGIG (reference sequence). Trimming took off 0 bases at V and 10 bases at J, with 7 bases between the two ends. The CDR3 totals 11 residues. CDR3 nucleotide sequence: TGTGCCTGGAGTGTAGCGGGCGAGCAGTTCTTC. It translates to CAWSVAGEQFF.

This clone has only one observation. As DNA, the CDR3 is TGCGCCAGCAGCCGGACAGGGGGCCGCAATCAGCCCCAGCATTTT. Its translation is CASSRTGGRNQPQHF. The J gene is TRBJ1-5, the V gene TRBV5-1; 11 nucleotides agree with TRBD1. CDR1 and CDR2 (germline): SGHRS, YFSETQ. The CDR3 is 15 amino acids. V dropped 4 bases and J dropped 2; count of bases not matched to a gene: 2.

The chain joins TRBV2 to TRBJ1-2; D perhaps matches TRBD1 (5 bases). Germline assignment: CDR1 SNHLY and CDR2 FYNNEI. V lost 3 bases, J lost 7 bases, and 18 bases lay in between. This CDR3 is 15 amino acids long. CDR3 sequence: CASSDIWGGELGYTF. CDR3 in DNA: TGTGCCAGCAGTGATATATGGGGGGGAGAGCTTGGCTACACCTTC. Complete variable domain (other parts from reference TRBV2 and TRBJ1-2): EPEVTQTPSHQVTQMGQEVILRCVPISNHLYFYWYRQILGQKVEFLVSFYNNEISEKSEIFDDQFSVERPDGSNFTLKIRSTKLEDSAMYFCASSDIWGGELGYTFGSGTRLTVV.

This clone has just a few counts. The V call is TRBV4-1, the J call TRBJ2-1, with 9 bases fitting TRBD2. From germline, CDR1 is MGHRA and CDR2 YSYEKL. The CDR3 is made up of 17 amino acids. V was clipped by 4 bases and J by 7 bases; unmatched bases: 14. CDR3 in DNA: TGCGCCAGCAGCCTTCCCCAAGGGGGACTAGCTACGAATGAGCAGTTCTTC. Amino acids: CASSLPQGGLATNEQFF.

The chain employs TRBV19 and TRBJ1-6; 7 nucleotides line up with TRBD1. The CDR3 is made up of 15 amino acids. V shed 5 bases and J 9 bases; nucleotides not matched to a gene: 10. Germline CDR1 and CDR2: LNHDA and SQIVND (reference sequence). The CDR3 nucleotides are TGTGCCAGTAGTGACCGACAGGGAAAAGGTTCACCCCTCCACTTT. It yields the protein CASSDRQGKGSPLHF. The complete variable domain, with remaining parts taken from reference TRBV19 and TRBJ1-6, reads DGGITQSPKYLFRKEGQNVTLSCEQNLNHDAMYWYRQDPGQGLRLIYYSQIVNDFQKGDIAEGYSVSREKKESFPLTVTSAQKNPTAFYLCASSDRQGKGSPLHFGNGTRLTVT.

CDR3 nucleotides: TGTGCCAGCTCACCGGCGGACAGGGCTAATGAAAAACTGTTTTTT. It specifies CASSPADRANEKLFF. The J gene is TRBJ1-4, the V gene TRBV18, with 8 bases matching TRBD1. The ends lost 3 bases at V and 3 bases at J; junction bases unmatched: 3. The CDR3 runs 15 residues. Germline lookup yields CDR1 KGHSH and CDR2 LQKENI.

The J gene is TRBJ1-1, the V gene TRBV7-3, with 7 bases matching TRBD1. J gave up 2 bases and V 5 bases, and 8 bases lay outside the gene matches. The CDR3 runs 15 residues. From germline, CDR1 is SGHTA and CDR2 FQGTGA. CDR3 DNA: TGTGCCAGCAGCCCCGAGACAGGGCTCAACACTGAAGCTTTCTTT. Translated, it gives CASSPETGLNTEAFF.

The chain uses TRBV11-2 and TRBJ1-5; 9 bases map to TRBD1. V lost 5 bases and J lost 4; bases outside the gene matches: 6. CDR3 size: 15 residues. Per the germline V gene, CDR1 is SGHAT and CDR2 is FQNNGV. CDR3 region: CASSLVGTGNQPQHF. The CDR3 nucleotides are TGTGCCAGCAGCCTAGTCGGGACAGGGAATCAGCCCCAGCATTTT.

The CDR3 DNA reads as TGTGCCAGCAGCGTACAGGGGGCGGGTCAGCCCCAGCATTTT. Translated: CASSVQGAGQPQHF. The rearrangement links TRBV5-4 to TRBJ1-5; 9 nucleotides align to TRBD1. The CDR3 consists of 14 residues. Trimming removed 4 bases from V and 6 bases from J; junction bases left unmatched: 5. Germline assignment: CDR1 SGHNT and CDR2 YYREEE (reference sequence).

The V gene is TRBV5-1, the J gene TRBJ1-1, with 12 bases fitting TRBD1. CDR3 length: 15 residues. Per the germline V gene, CDR1 is SGHRS and CDR2 is YFSETQ. Trimming at V came to 4 bases and at J to 7 bases, leaving 8 bases not matched to a gene. The CDR3 loop reads CASSPGTGGFYEAFF. Here the CDR3 DNA reads TGCGCCAGCAGCCCCGGGACAGGGGGCTTCTATGAAGCTTTCTTT.

In nucleotides, the CDR3 is TGTGCCAGCAGCTTACGGGAGCCCGATACGCAGTATTTT. Translating it yields CASSLREPDTQYF. V and J are TRBV7-9 and TRBJ2-3; perhaps TRBD2 as D (6 bases). The V and J ends lost 2 bases and 6 bases respectively, with 9 bases between them. Per germline, CDR1 SEHNR and CDR2 FQNEAQ (reference sequence). The CDR3 is 13 amino acids. Full variable domain (missing parts from reference TRBV7-9 and TRBJ2-3): DTGVSQNPRHKITKRGQNVTFRCDPISEHNRLYWYRQTLGQGPEFLTYFQNEAQLEKSRLLSDRFSAERPKGSFSTLEIQRTEQGDSAMYLCASSLREPDTQYFGPGTRLTVL.

The genes are TRBV28 and TRBJ1-6; TRBD1 aligns across 9 bases. The CDR3 sequence is 17 residues long. J was trimmed by 6 bases and V by 6 bases; bases with no gene match: 12. The germline V gene encodes CDR1 MDHEN and CDR2 SYDVKM. CDR3 sequence reads: CASRGGRDRVRNSPLHF. The CDR3 coding sequence is TGTGCCAGCAGGGGGGGGCGGGACAGGGTCCGTAATTCACCCCTCCACTTT.

This clone was detected only a few times. The chain couples TRBV2 to TRBJ1-1; D uncertain. Germline loops: CDR1 SNHLY, CDR2 FYNNEI. The CDR3 consists of 13 residues. Trimming removed 1 base at V and 2 bases at J, with 5 bases between. DNA for the CDR3: TGTGCCAGCAGTGAAGGGGCTAACACTGAAGCTTTCTTT. This encodes CASSEGANTEAFF.

The V gene is TRBV19, the J gene TRBJ1-4; 8 nucleotides align to TRBD1. The CDR3 runs 15 residues. The V gene's germline CDR1 is LNHDA and CDR2 SQIVND (reference sequence). V was pared by 6 bases and J by 7 bases, with 10 bases of the junction left unmatched. The CDR3 sequence is CASSPPGTGTEKLFF. In nucleotides, the CDR3 is TGTGCCAGTAGCCCCCCCGGGACAGGTACTGAAAAACTGTTTTTT.

This clone appeared once. This chain connects TRBV5-1 to TRBJ2-1, with 7 bases fitting TRBD1. The CDR3 covers 17 residues. The trim removed 0 bases at V and 3 bases at J, leaving 9 bases unmatched. Germline loops: CDR1 SGHRS, CDR2 YFSETQ. CDR3 protein: CASSLVSTGAVYNEQFF. CDR3 DNA: TGCGCCAGCAGCTTGGTCAGCACAGGGGCGGTCTACAATGAGCAGTTCTTC.